Each of the 30 T cell receptor beta chains below was sequenced from the same sample in a study of T cell responses to AZD1222 COVID-19 vaccine. The method was immunoSEQ multiplex PCR; TCRdb's version includes in-frame clones alone and lacks a portion of them. The sample holds roughly 100,000 clones, around 86% seen once. Sample: peripheral blood, taken on day 0 of AZD1222 vaccination. The receptors were gathered from an adult in good health.

The rearrangement links TRBV24-1 to TRBJ2-5; D unclear. In germline, CDR1 is KGHDR, CDR2 SFDVKD. Between the trimmed V and J ends, which lost 4 bases and 5 bases, there was a span of 16 bases. The CDR3 contains 15 residues. CDR3 DNA sequence: TGTGCCACCAGTGACCCCGGCCCTGACCGGGAGACCCAGTACTTC. This codes for CATSDPGPDRETQYF.

This chain connects TRBV28 to TRBJ1-2, with 8 positions matching TRBD1. CDR3 size: 14 residues. The V segment lost 4 bases and the J segment 8 bases; nucleotides outside the gene matches: 9. Germline-derived CDR1 and CDR2 are MDHEN and SYDVKM. CDR3 in amino acids: CASSSFDRGNGYTF. DNA for the CDR3: TGTGCCAGCAGTTCCTTTGACAGGGGAAACGGCTACACCTTC.

The chain links TRBV7-2 to TRBJ1-1; the D is unclear. The CDR3 totals 13 residues. V lost 1 base and J 5 bases, leaving 8 bases between the germline ends. The germline V gene has CDR1 SGHTA and CDR2 FQGNSA. DNA of the CDR3: TGTGCCAGCAGCTTAGTCCCGGGGACTGAAGCTTTCTTT. Protein: CASSLVPGTEAFF.

The chain uses TRBV7-2 and TRBJ1-3; 8 positions match TRBD1. The CDR3 loop spans 15 amino acids. Unmatched junction bases numbered 7, after V lost 6 bases and J lost 3 bases. CDR1 SGHTA and CDR2 FQGNSA come from the germline V gene. The CDR3 region is CASSSTRGLGNTIYF. In DNA form, the CDR3 reads TGTGCCAGCAGTTCTACCAGGGGGCTTGGAAACACCATATATTTT.

The CDR3 is CASSLGAGTAYNSPLHF. In DNA, the CDR3 is TGTGCCAGCAGCTTGGGAGCCGGGACAGCCTATAATTCACCCCTCCACTTT. V gene TRBV5-6 combines with J gene TRBJ1-6; 7 bases align to TRBD1. In germline, CDR1 is SGHDT, CDR2 YYEEEE. Trimming removed 0 bases from V and 2 bases from J; junction bases left unmatched: 5. The CDR3 totals 17 residues.

In regard to this clone: At one end the junction does not follow the germline gene, possibly because of a read error. The rearrangement uses TRBV19 and TRBJ1-1, with D hard to call. This CDR3 comprises 13 residues. Germline lookup yields CDR1 LNHDA and CDR2 SQIVND (reference sequence). The CDR3 DNA reads as TGTGCCAGTAGGATAGGACGGAACTTTGAAGCTTTCTTT. It is translated as CASRIGRNFEAFF.

This rearrangement joins TRBV2 to TRBJ2-1; perhaps TRBD2 as D (6 bases). Germline values: CDR1 SNHLY, CDR2 FYNNEI. Trimming left V 5 bases short and J 0 bases short, with 14 bases between. The CDR3 consists of 16 residues. CDR3 DNA sequence: TGTGCCAGCAGTCCCCCGGGACTTAGCTCCTACAATGAGCAGTTCTTC. Encoded protein: CASSPPGLSSYNEQFF.

The V and J genes are TRBV7-8 and TRBJ2-1; 7 bases line up with TRBD2. With 5 bases clipped from V and 1 base from J, the junction kept 5 bases outside the gene matches. This CDR3 contains 15 residues. Germline lookup yields CDR1 SGHVS and CDR2 FQNEAQ. The CDR3 DNA is TGTGCCAGCAGCCCGCGGCGGGGGTCCTACAATGAGCAGTTCTTC. It encodes CASSPRRGSYNEQFF.

The gene calls are TRBV12-3 or TRBV12-4 and TRBJ1-2, with D hard to call. The CDR3 has 11 amino acids. V was shortened by 3 bases and J by 3 bases, with 2 bases between the two germline ends. The CDR3 protein is CASSLYYGYTF. CDR3 DNA sequence: TGTGCCAGCAGTTTGTACTATGGCTACACCTTC.

The V and J genes are TRBV5-1 and TRBJ2-1; 13 bases are a match to TRBD2. Germline-derived CDR1 and CDR2 are SGHRS and YFSETQ. The ends lost 1 base at V and 8 bases at J; junction bases unmatched: 9. This CDR3 is built from 17 residues. The DNA of the CDR3 is TGCGCCAGCAGCTTGTCCCCGGGGACTAGCGGGGTATATGAGCAGTTCTTC. Its translation: CASSLSPGTSGVYEQFF.

The chain combines TRBV21-1 with TRBJ1-1; the table's D gene call, TRBD1, was not cross checked with the DNA. TRBV21-1 counts as a pseudogene. The CDR3 is made up of 13 amino acids. Written as DNA, the CDR3 is TGTGCCAGCAGCAGTCAGGCGAACACTGAAGCTTTCTTT. It is translated as CASSSQANTEAFF.

The chain employs TRBV6-1 and TRBJ2-7; TRBD1 or TRBD2 may be the D gene (5 bases each). V lost 2 bases, J lost 2 bases, and 13 bases lay in between. The CDR3 covers 15 residues. Looked up from germline, CDR1 is MNHNS and CDR2 is SASEGT. The chain's CDR3 is CASSELGGKPYEQYF. CDR3 in DNA: TGTGCCAGCAGTGAACTTGGGGGTAAGCCCTACGAGCAGTACTTC.

The chain joins TRBV19 to TRBJ2-3; D remains unclear. The CDR3 extends over 14 amino acids. The V gene lost 6 bases and the J gene lost 1 base, with 11 bases spanning the gap. Germline V gene data show CDR1 as LNHDA and CDR2 as SQIVND (reference sequence). The CDR3 DNA reads as TGTGCCAGTAGAAGCGCTCGGCGCACAGATACGCAGTATTTT. Encoded protein: CASRSARRTDTQYF.

This clone has just one count. At one end the junction does not follow the germline gene, possibly because of a read error. This rearrangement joins TRBV7-7 to TRBJ2-7; D not certain. This CDR3 spans 13 amino acids. Per the germline V gene, CDR1 is SSHAT and CDR2 is FNYEAQ (reference sequence). The CDR3 loop reads CASSPVGSYEQYF. CDR3 DNA sequence: TGTGCTAGCAGCCCGGTGGGCTCCTACGAGCAGTACTTC.

This clone was recorded at least ten times. This sequence joins TRBV11-2 and TRBJ2-1; possible D gene TRBD2, 5 bases. The CDR3 totals 15 residues. Deletions cut 6 bases from V and 4 bases from J, with 16 bases between. Germline CDR1 is SGHAT and CDR2 is FQNNGV. CDR3 sequence reads: CASRVDGVGYNEQFF. In nucleotides, the CDR3 is TGTGCCAGCAGAGTGGACGGGGTAGGATACAATGAGCAGTTCTTC.

The chain is built from TRBV20-1 and TRBJ2-4; TRBD1 or TRBD2 may be the D gene (6 bases each). Germline V lookup: CDR1 DFQATT, CDR2 SNEGSKA (reference sequence). V lost 3 bases and J 0 bases, leaving 15 bases between the germline ends. This CDR3 has 16 residues. CDR3 amino acids: CSASWRGVGAKNIQYF. DNA of the CDR3: TGCAGTGCTAGTTGGAGGGGGGTTGGAGCCAAAAACATTCAGTACTTC.

This chain connects TRBV28 to TRBJ1-6; D is unclear. Germline V gives CDR1 MDHEN, CDR2 SYDVKM. The CDR3 consists of 13 residues. The V end lost 10 bases, the J end lost 7 bases, and 14 bases lay between the germline ends. This CDR3 reads CATGGGLNSPLHF. The DNA for the CDR3 is TGTGCCACCGGCGGTGGGCTGAATTCACCCCTCCACTTT.

CDR3 loop: CASSSYRNTEAFF. The CDR3 nucleotides read TGTGCCAGTAGTTCCTACAGGAACACTGAAGCTTTCTTT. The chain couples TRBV19 to TRBJ1-1; no reliable D call. With 5 bases removed from V and 1 base from J, the gap between germline ends came to 8 bases. This CDR3 spans 13 amino acids. Germline V gene data show CDR1 as LNHDA and CDR2 as SQIVND (reference sequence).

This chain connects TRBV23-1 to TRBJ1-2, with D unresolved. TRBV23-1 qualifies as an ORF whose function is uncertain. The CDR3 is 12 residues long. V lost 7 bases, J lost 3 bases, and 9 bases lay in between. CDR3 DNA: TGCGCCAGCAAGGAGGGCGACTATGGCTACACCTTC. It translates to CASKEGDYGYTF.

This CDR3 is CASSNLGSYEQYF. The CDR3 region has the DNA TGTGCCAGCAGTAACCTGGGCTCCTACGAGCAGTACTTC. The rearrangement joins TRBV6-1 to TRBJ2-7; D gene unclear. CDR1 is MNHNS, CDR2 SASEGT, per germline. The CDR3 is made up of 13 amino acids. Trimming stripped 5 bases from V and 0 bases from J, with 8 bases between.

The CDR3 loop is CASSPTGRDGYTF. CDR3 sequence (DNA): TGTGCCAGCAGCCCGACAGGGAGAGATGGCTACACCTTC. The rearrangement links TRBV12-3 or TRBV12-4 to TRBJ1-2; TRBD1 matches at 7 bases. The V and J ends lost 6 bases and 6 bases, in that order; junction bases with no gene match: 7. This CDR3 region has 13 residues.

V is TRBV27 and J is TRBJ2-1; D perhaps matches TRBD1 (6 bases). Per germline, CDR1 MNHEY and CDR2 SMNVEV (reference sequence). Trimming shortened V by 4 bases and J by 7 bases, and 20 bases separated the two germline ends. This CDR3 region has 16 residues. The CDR3 sequence: CASSWGIGQSRNEQFF. The CDR3 DNA follows: TGTGCCAGCAGTTGGGGGATCGGACAGAGTAGAAATGAGCAGTTCTTC.

The sample holds one count of this clone. This chain uses TRBV2 with TRBJ2-3; D is undetermined. Germline-derived CDR1 and CDR2 are SNHLY and FYNNEI. The CDR3 spans 13 residues. The V and J ends lost 2 bases and 1 base respectively, with 4 bases between them. This chain's CDR3 is CASSELRTDTQYF. In DNA form, the CDR3 reads TGTGCCAGCAGTGAACTGCGCACAGATACGCAGTATTTT. The variable domain in full, with the rest retrieved from reference TRBV2 and TRBJ2-3, is EPEVTQTPSHQVTQMGQEVILRCVPISNHLYFYWYRQILGQKVEFLVSFYNNEISEKSEIFDDQFSVERPDGSNFTLKIRSTKLEDSAMYFCASSELRTDTQYFGPGTRLTVL.

The rearrangement uses TRBV5-4 and TRBJ1-1, with D perhaps matching TRBD1 (5 bases). This CDR3 comprises 16 residues. Germline V gene lookup returns CDR1 SGHNT and CDR2 YYREEE (reference sequence). V was shortened by 0 bases and J by 4 bases, with 16 bases between the two germline ends. For the CDR3, the DNA is TGTGCCAGCAGCTTGGAGAGGGGCCTGCGGAGCACTGAAGCTTTCTTT. Protein: CASSLERGLRSTEAFF. The entire variable domain, with the rest obtained from reference TRBV5-4 and TRBJ1-1, is as follows: ETGVTQSPTHLIKTRGQQVTLRCSSQSGHNTVSWYQQALGQGPQFIFQYYREEENGRGNFPPRFSGLQFPNYSSELNVNALELDDSALYLCASSLERGLRSTEAFFGQGTRLTVV.

V gene TRBV21-1 combines with J gene TRBJ1-1. TRBV21-1 is a documented pseudogene. The CDR3 is 13 residues long. The CDR3 is CASSKEKMTEAFF. In DNA form, the CDR3 reads TGTGCCAGCAGCAAAGAGAAAATGACTGAAGCTTTCTTT.

This sequence joins TRBV7-2 and TRBJ1-2; D remains ambiguous. The germline V gene has CDR1 SGHTA and CDR2 FQGNSA. Trimming pared 4 bases from V and 5 bases from J, leaving 14 bases between. The CDR3 consists of 14 residues. For the CDR3, the DNA is TGTGCCAGCAGCTATTTAGGGATGGGTTATGGCTACACCTTC. As protein: CASSYLGMGYGYTF.

The rearrangement joins TRBV7-8 to TRBJ2-1, with 10 bases fitting TRBD1. Germline V gives CDR1 SGHVS, CDR2 FQNEAQ. Trimming cost V 3 bases and J 3 bases; bases outside gene matches: 2. This CDR3 has 15 residues. CDR3 DNA sequence: TGTGCCAGCAGCTTCCGGACAGGGGGCTACAATGAGCAGTTCTTC. This sequence encodes CASSFRTGGYNEQFF.

The rearrangement joins TRBV7-8 to TRBJ2-7; D might be TRBD1 (5 bases). V lost 3 bases, J lost 7 bases, and 13 bases lay in between. Germline CDR1 reads SGHVS; CDR2 reads FQNEAQ. The CDR3 extends over 13 amino acids. The CDR3 nucleotides read TGTGCCAGCAGCTTCGAATCAGGGTGGGAGCAGTACTTC. Its protein product is CASSFESGWEQYF.

The rearrangement links TRBV2 to TRBJ1-5, with D tentatively TRBD1 (5 bases). CDR1 is SNHLY and CDR2 is FYNNEI in the germline V gene. The CDR3 sequence is 14 residues long. Trimming shortened V by 1 base and J by 12 bases, and 16 bases separated the two germline ends. CDR3 nucleotides: TGTGCCAGCAGTGAAGATCCGGGCTGGGGGTACCAGCATTTT. Its translation is CASSEDPGWGYQHF.

This clone was found once. This chain joins TRBV7-2 and TRBJ2-7; D perhaps matches TRBD1 (5 bases). V was shortened by 3 bases and J by 3 bases, with 9 bases between the two germline ends. Germline assignment: CDR1 SGHTA and CDR2 FQGNSA. The CDR3 length is 13 residues. The CDR3 DNA is TGTGCCAGCAGCTTCCCAGGGAACTACGAGCAGTACTTC. It yields the protein CASSFPGNYEQYF. Looking up the rest from reference TRBV7-2 and TRBJ2-7 gives the full variable domain: GAGVSQSPSNKVTEKGKDVELRCDPISGHTALYWYRQSLGQGLEFLIYFQGNSAPDKSGLPSDRFSAERTGGSVSTLTIQRTQQEDSAVYLCASSFPGNYEQYFGPGTRLTVT.